These 28 T cell receptor beta chains were all obtained from the same sample, sequenced in a study of OX40 agonist ivuxolimab in advanced cancers. To prepare the library, the immunoSEQ multiplex PCR assay was applied. Here the immuneACCESS table is served through TCRdb, limited to in-frame sequences with V and J called. Missing clones are a known gap in these copies; in checked studies unresolved V genes cover under half, and the rest lacks a known reason. Within this sample are 100,000 or so clones, with under 95% of them counted one time only. The ten largest clones represent 0.7% to 1% of the sample. Sequenced here: CD4+ or CD8+ T cells sorted from blood, sampled in a trial of the OX40 agonist ivuxolimab. These receptors were taken from an adult with an advanced solid tumor such as melanoma, head and neck, liver or kidney cancer.

This chain uses TRBV19 with TRBJ2-4, with D perhaps given as TRBD1 or TRBD2 (6 bases each). Trimming stripped 3 bases from V and 0 bases from J, with 18 bases between. The CDR3 sequence is 18 residues long. Germline CDR1 LNHDA, CDR2 SQIVND (reference sequence). CDR3 in amino acids: CASSIYSGGPLAKNIQYF. As DNA, the CDR3 is TGTGCCAGTAGTATTTACAGTGGGGGGCCCCTAGCCAAAAACATTCAGTACTTC.

V usage is TRBV19 and J usage is TRBJ2-5; D uncertain. In germline, CDR1 is LNHDA, CDR2 SQIVND (reference sequence). Trimming cost V 3 bases and J 5 bases, with 10 bases left between them. This CDR3 comprises 13 residues. Written as DNA, the CDR3 is TGTGCCAGTAGTATGAGAACAGTCGAGACCCAGTACTTC. This encodes CASSMRTVETQYF.

V is TRBV19 and J is TRBJ2-1; TRBD2 agrees at 12 bases. Germline V lookup: CDR1 LNHDA, CDR2 SQIVND (reference sequence). V lost 2 bases, J lost 2 bases, and 7 bases stayed unmatched. The CDR3 spans 18 residues. CDR3 bases: TGTGCCAGTAGTATAAGGTCGGCTAGCGGGAGGGCCTACAATGAGCAGTTCTTC. This translates into CASSIRSASGRAYNEQFF. The full variable domain, completed using reference TRBV19 and TRBJ2-1, is DGGITQSPKYLFRKEGQNVTLSCEQNLNHDAMYWYRQDPGQGLRLIYYSQIVNDFQKGDIAEGYSVSREKKESFPLTVTSAQKNPTAFYLCASSIRSASGRAYNEQFFGPGTRLTVL.

The V call is TRBV15, the J call TRBJ2-3, with TRBD2 as a possible D gene (5 bases). In germline, CDR1 is LNHNV, CDR2 YYDKDF (reference sequence). V was trimmed by 3 bases and J by 0 bases, leaving 13 bases between them. This CDR3 comprises 16 residues. For the CDR3, the DNA is TGTGCCACCAGCAGGACTACCCGTTTTAGCACAGATACGCAGTATTTT. Amino acid sequence: CATSRTTRFSTDTQYF.

The chain employs TRBV19 and TRBJ1-5; D is uncertain. Germline assignment: CDR1 LNHDA and CDR2 SQIVND (reference sequence). The CDR3 length is 12 residues. Between the trimmed V and J ends, which lost 5 bases and 5 bases, there was a span of 7 bases. CDR3 amino acids: CASSFGDQPQHF. The DNA of the CDR3 is TGTGCCAGTAGTTTCGGGGATCAGCCCCAGCATTTT. The full variable domain, rest sourced from reference TRBV19 and TRBJ1-5, is DGGITQSPKYLFRKEGQNVTLSCEQNLNHDAMYWYRQDPGQGLRLIYYSQIVNDFQKGDIAEGYSVSREKKESFPLTVTSAQKNPTAFYLCASSFGDQPQHFGDGTRLSIL.

The CDR3 nucleotides are TGTGCCAGCAGCTTAGGTGGCTCACGCTCCTACGAGCAGTACTTC. Encoded protein: CASSLGGSRSYEQYF. The gene calls are TRBV7-2 and TRBJ2-7; D gene uncertain. The V end lost 1 base, the J end lost 0 bases, and 10 bases lay between the germline ends. Germline-derived CDR1 and CDR2 are SGHTA and FQGNSA. This CDR3 spans 15 amino acids.

The chain has TRBV6-6 and TRBJ1-5; 7 nucleotides agree with TRBD1. The CDR3 loop spans 12 amino acids. Trimming removed 5 bases from V and 7 bases from J; junction bases left unmatched: 2. The germline V gene encodes CDR1 MNHNY and CDR2 SVGAGI (reference sequence). CDR3 sequence reads: CASSQGQQPQHF. Written as DNA, the CDR3 is TGTGCCAGCAGTCAGGGACAGCAGCCCCAGCATTTT.

The chain is built from TRBV11-3 and TRBJ2-5; D is tentatively TRBD1 or TRBD2 (6 bases each). Germline-derived CDR1 and CDR2 are SGHNT and YENEEA. Trimming removed 7 bases at V and 5 bases at J, with 14 bases between. The length of the CDR3 is 13 residues. The CDR3 protein is CASTEGVRETQYF. The CDR3 coding sequence is TGTGCCAGCACGGAGGGGGTGCGGGAGACCCAGTACTTC.

This chain links TRBV2 with TRBJ2-5; 7 nucleotides align to TRBD2. V lost 6 bases to trimming and J lost 0 bases; unmatched junction nucleotides: 7. This CDR3 contains 15 residues. Germline CDR1 SNHLY, CDR2 FYNNEI. Here the CDR3 DNA reads TGTGCCAGCAGGACTAGCACCCGGTACCAAGAGACCCAGTACTTC. Residues: CASRTSTRYQETQYF.

J is TRBJ1-1 and V is TRBV6-1, with D unresolved. CDR3 length: 13 residues. With 6 bases removed from V and 5 bases from J, the gap between germline ends came to 13 bases. Germline lookup yields CDR1 MNHNS and CDR2 SASEGT. The CDR3 nucleotides are TGTGCCAGCAGCTTGTTCAGAGGGACTGAAGCTTTCTTT. Residues: CASSLFRGTEAFF.

The chain couples TRBV4-1 to TRBJ1-6, with unresolved D. The CDR3 runs 16 residues. Germline V gene sequence: CDR1 MGHRA, CDR2 YSYEKL. V was pared by 4 bases and J by 3 bases, with 13 bases between. For the CDR3, the DNA is TGCGCCAGCAGCCCCCTTGATGCAGTCTATAATTCACCCCTCCACTTT. This encodes CASSPLDAVYNSPLHF.

In regard to this clone: A junction boundary mismatches the germline segment, possibly from a read error. The chain combines TRBV29-1 with TRBJ2-2, with a tentative D call TRBD2 (5 bases). CDR1 SQVTM and CDR2 ANQGSEA come from the germline V gene. The CDR3 is made up of 12 amino acids. The CDR3 sequence is CSVEPNTGELLF. CDR3 in DNA: TGCAGCGTTGAACCGAACACCGGGGAGCTGCTTTTT.

The genes are TRBV5-1 and TRBJ2-5, with D maybe TRBD2 (6 bases). The CDR3 is made up of 16 amino acids. CDR1 is SGHRS, CDR2 YFSETQ, per germline. Trimming took 0 bases from V and 0 from J, leaving 12 bases between them. The DNA for the CDR3 is TGCGCCAGCAGCTTGGTTACGGGGGAAAACCAAGAGACCCAGTACTTC. Translation gives CASSLVTGENQETQYF. The complete variable domain, with remaining parts taken from reference TRBV5-1 and TRBJ2-5, reads KAGVTQTPRYLIKTRGQQVTLSCSPISGHRSVSWYQQTPGQGLQFLFEYFSETQRNKGNFPGRFSGRQFSNSRSEMNVSTLELGDSALYLCASSLVTGENQETQYFGPGTRLLVL.

Only one count was recorded for this clone. The rearrangement joins TRBV11-2 to TRBJ2-2, with a weak D call TRBD2 (6 bases). V shed 3 bases and J shed 7 bases, with 18 bases lying between them. The V gene's germline CDR1 is SGHAT and CDR2 FQNNGV. This CDR3 has 16 residues. The CDR3 here is CASSFSRPDGGGELFF. In DNA form, the CDR3 reads TGTGCCAGCAGCTTTTCGAGGCCGGACGGGGGCGGGGAGCTGTTTTTT.

The CDR3 here is CAWVGAGNTEAFF. Written as DNA, the CDR3 is TGTGCCTGGGTCGGGGCGGGGAACACTGAAGCTTTCTTT. This chain connects TRBV30 to TRBJ1-1; perhaps TRBD1 as D (5 bases). The V gene's germline CDR1 is GTSNPN and CDR2 SVGIG (reference sequence). V was trimmed by 5 bases and J by 1 base, leaving 11 bases between them. The CDR3 runs 13 residues.

The chain joins TRBV7-3 to TRBJ2-7; 7 bases agree with TRBD2. In germline, CDR1 is SGHTA, CDR2 FQGTGA. The CDR3 consists of 14 residues. With 4 bases clipped from V and 0 bases from J, the junction kept 3 bases outside the gene matches. In DNA form, the CDR3 reads TGTGCCAGCAGCTCGGGAGGAAGCTCCTACGAGCAGTACTTC. It translates to CASSSGGSSYEQYF.

The genes are TRBV7-6 and TRBJ2-2; no clear D. The CDR3 spans 15 residues. The germline V gene has CDR1 SGHVS and CDR2 FNYEAQ. The V end lost 1 base, the J end lost 2 bases, and 8 bases lay between the germline ends. The CDR3 sequence: CASSLGPINTGELFF. The CDR3 DNA follows: TGTGCCAGCAGCTTAGGGCCGATTAACACCGGGGAGCTGTTTTTT.

The gene calls are TRBV30 and TRBJ1-1, with D possibly being TRBD1 (6 bases). CDR3 length: 16 amino acids. The ends were cut back, 5 bases at V and 3 bases at J, with 22 bases in the middle. Germline-derived CDR1 and CDR2 are GTSNPN and SVGIG (reference sequence). Here the CDR3 reads CAWGEHQKGVDTEAFF. DNA of the CDR3: TGTGCCTGGGGGGAGCACCAAAAGGGGGTCGACACTGAAGCTTTCTTT.

The chain carries TRBV11-2 and TRBJ1-2; D is ambiguous. Trimming removed 5 bases at V and 8 bases at J, with 12 bases between. This CDR3 is 12 amino acids long. Germline V gene lookup returns CDR1 SGHAT and CDR2 FQNNGV. In DNA, the CDR3 is TGTGCCAGCAGCCCCCGAGGAGAAGGCTACACCTTC. Its protein is CASSPRGEGYTF.

This rearrangement joins TRBV6-5 to TRBJ2-1, with 12 bases identical to TRBD2. V dropped 3 bases and J dropped 8; count of bases not matched to a gene: 5. This CDR3 is 15 amino acids long. Germline V gene sequence: CDR1 MNHEY, CDR2 SVGAGI. The CDR3 here is CASSYLAGGPYEQFF. Written as DNA, the CDR3 is TGTGCCAGCAGTTATCTAGCGGGAGGGCCCTATGAGCAGTTCTTC.

The genes are TRBV29-1 and TRBJ2-5; TRBD1 matches 10 bases. V lost 4 bases and J lost 4; bases outside the gene matches: 6. Germline V gives CDR1 SQVTM, CDR2 ANQGSEA. The CDR3 has 14 residues. The CDR3 spells CSVAETGGRETQYF. Written as DNA, the CDR3 is TGCAGCGTTGCTGAGACAGGGGGCCGAGAGACCCAGTACTTC.

The count of this clone is one. The rearrangement links TRBV28 to TRBJ2-3; D is tentatively TRBD1 or TRBD2 (5 bases each). Trimming took off 2 bases at V and 4 bases at J, with 10 bases between the two ends. This CDR3 spans 14 amino acids. Per germline, CDR1 MDHEN and CDR2 SYDVKM. The CDR3 sequence is CASSLRGVADTQYF. The CDR3 DNA sequence: TGTGCCAGCAGTTTAAGAGGGGTGGCAGATACGCAGTATTTT.

DNA for the CDR3: TGCGCCAGCAGCTTACTTCAGGGTAACGAGCAGTACTTC. Protein sequence: CASSLLQGNEQYF. This chain links TRBV5-1 with TRBJ2-7, with a possible D match to TRBD1 (5 bases). The V end was cut by 2 bases, the J end by 5 bases, with 11 bases between. The CDR3 runs 13 residues. Germline assignment: CDR1 SGHRS and CDR2 YFSETQ.

The rearrangement uses TRBV5-1 and TRBJ2-3, with 7 bases matching TRBD2. The CDR3 spans 15 residues. The germline V gene encodes CDR1 SGHRS and CDR2 YFSETQ. J lost 4 bases, V lost 3 bases, and 8 bases had no gene match. In DNA, the CDR3 is TGCGCCAGCAGCTGGACCGGGACTATACCAGATACGCAGTATTTT. This translates into CASSWTGTIPDTQYF.

This chain joins TRBV2 and TRBJ2-3, with D perhaps matching TRBD2 (6 bases). The CDR3 is made up of 15 amino acids. Per germline, CDR1 SNHLY and CDR2 FYNNEI. The V gene lost 9 bases and the J gene lost 0 bases, with 16 bases spanning the gap. The CDR3 loop reads CASCVAEISTDTQYF. In nucleotides, the CDR3 is TGTGCCAGTTGTGTAGCGGAAATTAGCACAGATACGCAGTATTTT. Full variable domain (remainder filled in from reference TRBV2 and TRBJ2-3): EPEVTQTPSHQVTQMGQEVILRCVPISNHLYFYWYRQILGQKVEFLVSFYNNEISEKSEIFDDQFSVERPDGSNFTLKIRSTKLEDSAMYFCASCVAEISTDTQYFGPGTRLTVL.

This chain connects TRBV6-5 to TRBJ2-2; D might be TRBD1 (5 bases). In germline, CDR1 is MNHEY, CDR2 SVGAGI. Between the trimmed V and J ends, which lost 6 bases and 4 bases, there was a span of 15 bases. This CDR3 comprises 15 residues. In DNA form, the CDR3 reads TGTGCCAGCAGAAGTAGGGGTTTTGGCACCGGGGAGCTGTTTTTT. Its translation: CASRSRGFGTGELFF.

V usage is TRBV27 and J usage is TRBJ1-5; D is unclear. This CDR3 has 14 residues. Germline values: CDR1 MNHEY, CDR2 SMNVEV (reference sequence). The V and J ends lost 2 bases and 9 bases respectively, with 14 bases between them. The CDR3 sequence: CASSLDGIGRPQHF. Here the CDR3 DNA reads TGTGCCAGCAGTTTAGACGGGATTGGGCGGCCCCAGCATTTT.

The chain combines TRBV5-1 with TRBJ2-5, with a possible D match to TRBD2 (5 bases). Trimming pared 0 bases from V and 3 bases from J, leaving 9 bases between. The CDR3 consists of 14 residues. CDR1 and CDR2 from the germline V gene are SGHRS and YFSETQ. The CDR3 DNA follows: TGCGCCAGCAGCTTGGGACCGGAGGAAGAGACCCAGTACTTC. Residues: CASSLGPEEETQYF. Together with reference TRBV5-1 and TRBJ2-5, the CDR3 gives the full variable domain: KAGVTQTPRYLIKTRGQQVTLSCSPISGHRSVSWYQQTPGQGLQFLFEYFSETQRNKGNFPGRFSGRQFSNSRSEMNVSTLELGDSALYLCASSLGPEEETQYFGPGTRLLVL.